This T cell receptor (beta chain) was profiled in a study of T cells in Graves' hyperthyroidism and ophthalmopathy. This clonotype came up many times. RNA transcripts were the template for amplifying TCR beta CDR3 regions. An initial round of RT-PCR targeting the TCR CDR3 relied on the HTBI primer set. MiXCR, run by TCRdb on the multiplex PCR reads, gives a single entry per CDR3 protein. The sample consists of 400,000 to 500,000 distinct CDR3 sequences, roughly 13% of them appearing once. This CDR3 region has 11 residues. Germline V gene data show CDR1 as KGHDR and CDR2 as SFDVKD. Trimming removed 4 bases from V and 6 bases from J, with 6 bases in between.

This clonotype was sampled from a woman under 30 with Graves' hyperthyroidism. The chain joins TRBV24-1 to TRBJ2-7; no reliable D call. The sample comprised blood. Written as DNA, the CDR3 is TGTGCCACCAGTGAGCGAGGCGAGCAGTACTTC. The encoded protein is CATSERGEQYF.